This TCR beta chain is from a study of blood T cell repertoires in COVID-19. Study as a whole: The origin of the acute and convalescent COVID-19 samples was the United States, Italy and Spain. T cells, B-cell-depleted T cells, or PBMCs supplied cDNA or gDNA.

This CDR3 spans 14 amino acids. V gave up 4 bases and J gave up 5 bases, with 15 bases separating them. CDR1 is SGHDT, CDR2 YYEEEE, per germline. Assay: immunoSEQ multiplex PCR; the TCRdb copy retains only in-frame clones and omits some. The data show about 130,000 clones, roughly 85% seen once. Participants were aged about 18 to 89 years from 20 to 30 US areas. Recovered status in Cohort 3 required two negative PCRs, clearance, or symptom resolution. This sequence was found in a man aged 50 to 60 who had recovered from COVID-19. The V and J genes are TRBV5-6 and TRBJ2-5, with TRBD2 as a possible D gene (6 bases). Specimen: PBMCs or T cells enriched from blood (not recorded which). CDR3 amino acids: CASSPPGLAETQYF. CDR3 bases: TGTGCCAGCAGCCCCCCTGGGCTAGCGGAGACCCAGTACTTC. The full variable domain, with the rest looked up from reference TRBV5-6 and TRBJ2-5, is DAGVTQSPTHLIKTRGQQVTLRCSPKSGHDTVSWYQQALGQGPQFIFQYYEEEERQRGNFPDRFSGHQFPNYSSELNVNALLLGDSALYLCASSPPGLAETQYFGPGTRLLVL.